A selection of T cell receptor beta chains follows, all from one sample in a study of graft-versus-host responses after intestinal transplantation. Some clones are missing from TCRdb's copy, which holds only in-frame ones; the method was immunoSEQ multiplex PCR. In the table there are 95,000 to 150,000 clones, approximately 95% of which are singletons. For these receptors, no antigen is known. Sequenced material: unstimulated CD8+ T cells sorted from spleen or lymph node cells, taken before intestinal transplant. The receptors shown here come from a human donor who received an intestinal transplant. Each CDR3 is given with its conserved first and last residue. D genes are given only for firm matches. Some rows mark clone size as missing; the rest say once, few, many or name a class of expanded clone.

J gene | clone size | D gene | V gene | CDR3 protein | CDR3 DNA
TRBJ2-2 | NA | TRBD1 | TRBV28 | CASSLTGGNTGELFF | TGTGCCAGCAGTTTAACAGGGGGCAACACCGGGGAGCTGTTTTTT
TRBJ2-7 | NA | TRBD2 | TRBV7-8 | CASSLAPGLAGEQYF | TGTGCCAGCAGCTTAGCGCCGGGACTAGCTGGCGAGCAGTACTTC
TRBJ2-1 | NA | TRBD1 | TRBV11-2 | CASSSPGQGYNEQFF | TGTGCCAGCAGCTCGCCGGGACAGGGATACAATGAGCAGTTCTTC
TRBJ2-7 | once | TRBD2 | TRBV7-8 | CASTLGLAGDEQYF | TGTGCCAGCACCCTAGGGTTAGCGGGAGACGAGCAGTACTTC
TRBJ2-1 | NA | TRBD1 | TRBV29-1 | CSALGGPGQGNNEQFF | TGCAGCGCTCTTGGCGGACCGGGACAGGGTAACAATGAGCAGTTCTTC
TRBJ2-5 | NA | TRBD2 | TRBV5-6 | CASSPGLVRWTQYF | TGTGCCAGCAGCCCCGGACTAGTGAGATGGACCCAGTACTTC
TRBJ1-4 | NA | NA | TRBV6-1 | CASSARGLNEKLFF | TGTGCCAGCAGTGCAAGGGGTTTGAATGAAAAACTGTTTTTT
TRBJ2-7 | NA | NA | TRBV11-3 | CASSFGYGYEQYF | TGTGCCAGCAGCTTCGGGTACGGCTACGAGCAGTACTTC
TRBJ1-1 | NA | NA | TRBV11-2 | CASSLDGGPTSEAFF | TGTGCCAGCAGCTTAGATGGGGGACCGACTTCCGAAGCTTTCTTT
TRBJ2-7 | NA | TRBD1 | TRBV19 | CASSIGTGSYEQYF | TGTGCCAGTAGTATCGGGACAGGGTCGTACGAGCAGTACTTC
TRBJ2-1 | NA | NA | TRBV6-1 | CASSEVGRLAYNEQFF | TGTGCCAGCAGTGAAGTTGGGAGACTAGCCTACAATGAGCAGTTCTTC
TRBJ2-3 | once | NA | TRBV14 | CASSQGRWRGRRTDTQYF | TGTGCCAGCAGCCAAGGGAGGTGGCGGGGGCGTCGCACAGATACGCAGTATTTT
TRBJ1-2 | once | TRBD1 | TRBV30 | CAWSNVVGTDALFWGYTF | TGTGCCTGGAGTAACGTCGTCGGGACAGACGCTCTGTTCTGGGGCTACACCTTC
TRBJ1-2 | NA | TRBD1 | TRBV27 | CASSPDRGNYGYTF | TGTGCCAGCAGTCCGGACAGGGGGAACTATGGCTACACCTTC
TRBJ2-7 | NA | NA | TRBV4-1 | CASSQGRTGGMFEQYF | TGCGCCAGCAGCCAAGGAAGGACGGGCGGAATGTTCGAGCAGTACTTC
TRBJ1-4 | few | NA | TRBV6-6 | CASTPLSATNEKLFF | TGTGCCAGCACGCCCCTCAGTGCAACTAATGAAAAACTGTTTTTT
TRBJ2-3 | NA | TRBD2 | TRBV11-2 | CASSLEGLLLAGSPTDTQYF | TGTGCCAGCAGCTTAGAAGGCCTTCTGCTAGCGGGTTCACCCACAGATACGCAGTATTTT
TRBJ2-1 | NA | TRBD2 | TRBV10-1 | CASSEDGLAGASYNEQFF | TGCGCCAGCAGTGAGGACGGACTAGCGGGAGCGTCCTACAATGAGCAGTTCTTC
TRBJ2-7 | once | TRBD2 | TRBV2 | CASSGTSGTYEQYF | TGTGCCAGCAGTGGTACTAGCGGAACCTACGAGCAGTACTTC
TRBJ2-7 | NA | NA | TRBV6-5 | CASSWDSSYEQYF | TGTGCCAGCAGCTGGGACTCATCCTACGAGCAGTACTTC
TRBJ2-2 | NA | NA | TRBV4-1 | CASSLTKGELFF | TGCGCCAGCAGCCTCACTAAAGGGGAGCTGTTTTTT
TRBJ2-7 | NA | NA | TRBV6-5 | CASSYLGLSYEQYF | TGTGCCAGCAGTTACCTAGGACTGTCCTACGAGCAGTACTTC
TRBJ1-1 | NA | NA | TRBV11-2 | CASSLTEAFF | TGTGCCAGCAGCTTGACTGAAGCTTTCTTT
TRBJ2-7 | NA | NA | TRBV7-2 | CASSLTRGGYEQYF | TGTGCCAGCAGCTTGACACGAGGGGGGTACGAGCAGTACTTC
TRBJ1-2 | NA | TRBD1 | TRBV5-1 | CASSVRDRGRWGYTF | TGCGCCAGCAGTGTTCGAGACAGGGGGCGTTGGGGCTACACCTTC
TRBJ2-2 | once | TRBD2 | TRBV5-4 | CASAGGTGELFF | TGTGCCAGCGCGGGAGGCACCGGGGAGCTGTTTTTT
TRBJ2-7 | NA | TRBD1 | TRBV28 | CASDRDRGGNEQYF | TGTGCCAGCGACCGGGACAGGGGGGGTAACGAGCAGTACTTC
TRBJ2-3 | once | TRBD1 | TRBV25-1 | CASRGTGESADTQYF | TGTGCCAGCAGGGGGACAGGGGAGTCAGCAGATACGCAGTATTTT
TRBJ2-7 | NA | TRBD1 | TRBV27 | CASSLSRRRQGIHEQYF | TGTGCCAGCAGTTTATCTAGGAGGAGACAGGGTATCCACGAGCAGTACTTC
TRBJ2-6 | NA | NA | TRBV2 | CASSDWGAGANVLTF | TGTGCCAGCAGTGACTGGGGGGCTGGGGCCAACGTCCTGACTTTC
TRBJ2-1 | NA | NA | TRBV6-5 | CASSYSRYNEQFF | TGTGCCAGCAGTTACTCGAGATACAATGAGCAGTTCTTC
TRBJ2-1 | NA | TRBD1 | TRBV7-9 | CASSSGQGAVNEQFF | TGTGCCAGCAGCTCCGGACAGGGGGCTGTCAATGAGCAGTTCTTC
TRBJ2-1 | NA | NA | TRBV9 | CASSPSGGGYNEQFF | TGTGCCAGCAGCCCGAGCGGAGGGGGGTACAATGAGCAGTTCTTC
TRBJ2-7 | NA | TRBD2 | TRBV5-4 | CASSPSPYAGVILVPYEQYF | TGTGCCAGCAGCCCGAGCCCATACGCGGGAGTAATTTTAGTCCCCTACGAGCAGTACTTC
TRBJ1-6 | NA | NA | TRBV10-3 | CATNRKDNSPLHF | TGTGCCACTAACAGGAAGGATAATTCACCCCTCCACTTT
TRBJ1-1 | NA | NA | TRBV28 | CASTNPPRNTEAFF | TGTGCCAGCACAAACCCCCCTCGGAACACTGAAGCTTTCTTT
TRBJ1-1 | few | TRBD1 | TRBV5-5 | CASSENRGVSTEAFF | TGTGCCAGCAGCGAAAACAGGGGGGTGAGCACTGAAGCTTTCTTT
TRBJ1-2 | NA | NA | TRBV9 | CASSVDVWETYGYTF | TGTGCCAGCAGCGTAGATGTGTGGGAAACCTATGGCTACACCTTC
TRBJ2-3 | NA | NA | TRBV6-6 | CASSSRGNTDTQYF | TGTGCCAGCAGTTCGAGGGGGAACACAGATACGCAGTATTTT
TRBJ1-5 | once | NA | TRBV27 | CASRFTPGQPQHF | TGTGCCAGCAGATTCACCCCCGGTCAGCCCCAGCATTTT
TRBJ2-5 | NA | TRBD1 | TRBV9 | CASSVGWDRAQETQYF | TGTGCCAGCAGCGTAGGATGGGACAGGGCTCAAGAGACCCAGTACTTC
TRBJ2-1 | NA | NA | TRBV19 | CASSMAAGATNEQFF | TGTGCCAGTAGTATGGCGGCAGGGGCGACCAATGAGCAGTTCTTC
TRBJ2-7 | NA | NA | TRBV4-3 | CASSQEVFSYEQYF | TGCGCCAGCAGCCAAGAAGTCTTCTCCTACGAGCAGTACTTC
TRBJ2-1 | NA | TRBD1 | TRBV19 | CASSIDVKTGDNEQFF | TGTGCCAGTAGTATCGATGTAAAGACAGGGGACAATGAGCAGTTCTTC
TRBJ1-2 | NA | TRBD1 | TRBV27 | CASSFGTGREGYTF | TGTGCCAGCAGTTTCGGGACAGGGCGGGAGGGCTACACCTTC
TRBJ2-7 | few | NA | TRBV19 | CASTSATSPYEQYF | TGTGCCAGTACCTCTGCCACCTCCCCCTACGAGCAGTACTTC
TRBJ1-4 | NA | NA | TRBV30 | CALSELDEKLFF | TGTGCCCTGAGCGAGTTGGATGAAAAACTGTTTTTT
TRBJ2-7 | NA | TRBD2 | TRBV15 | CATSSLSGRAYEQYF | TGTGCCACCAGCAGCCTTAGCGGGAGGGCCTACGAGCAGTACTTC
TRBJ2-1 | NA | NA | TRBV19 | CASSISSGIDEQFF | TGTGCCAGTAGTATTTCTTCAGGGATCGATGAGCAGTTCTTC
TRBJ2-3 | NA | NA | TRBV28 | CASRLVDTQYF | TGTGCCAGCAGACTAGTGGATACGCAGTATTTT
TRBJ2-7 | NA | NA | TRBV27 | CASWGSSYEQYF | TGTGCCAGCTGGGGTAGCTCCTACGAGCAGTACTTC
TRBJ2-7 | NA | NA | TRBV2 | CASSPDGLGNEQYF | TGTGCCAGCAGTCCGGACGGGTTGGGCAACGAGCAGTACTTC
TRBJ2-7 | NA | TRBD2 | TRBV5-4 | CASSLGLAGAYEQYF | TGTGCCAGCAGCTTGGGACTAGCGGGAGCATACGAGCAGTACTTC
TRBJ2-7 | NA | TRBD2 | TRBV28 | CASSDGLAGTYEQYF | TGTGCCAGCAGTGACGGACTAGCGGGAACCTACGAGCAGTACTTC
TRBJ1-5 | once | NA | TRBV19 | CASSAGGNNQPQHF | TGTGCCAGTAGTGCGGGGGGAAATAATCAGCCCCAGCATTTT
TRBJ2-7 | NA | NA | TRBV5-6 | CASSLAGAGSYEQYF | TGTGCCAGCAGCTTGGCGGGGGCTGGGTCCTACGAGCAGTACTTC
TRBJ2-3 | once | NA | TRBV6-4 | CARTGGWASTDTQYF | TGTGCCAGAACCGGAGGGTGGGCTAGCACAGATACGCAGTATTTT
TRBJ2-1 | NA | TRBD2 | TRBV14 | CASSHLAGVSNEQFF | TGTGCCAGCAGCCACCTAGCGGGAGTATCCAATGAGCAGTTCTTC
TRBJ1-5 | NA | NA | TRBV4-1 | CASSQTEHSNQPQHF | TGCGCCAGCAGCCAGACAGAACATAGCAATCAGCCCCAGCATTTT